The present TCR beta chain was sequenced within a study of cytomegalovirus exposure and HLA in healthy donors. Participants comprised healthy donors of bone marrow. With respect to this clone: Its antigen remains unidentified.

Both 60 Vbeta primers and 13 Jbeta primers went into the PCR. Sequenced by immunoSEQ multiplex PCR; TCRdb stores in-frame clones only, minus some. The sample shows about 140,000 clones, 79% of them seen only once. Study-wide findings and caveats: A list of 150 to 200 TCR beta chains associated with cytomegalovirus was given. Within an earlier analysis, most TCR beta V segments proved productive either about 90% or about 30% of the time. Later analysis identified 16,000 or so TCR beta sequences associated with HLA alleles, using a false discovery rate threshold of 0.05.

Sequencing was done on a sample of PBMCs. The receptor was isolated from a man aged 40-49 years in good health and CMV-seropositive.

CDR3 in DNA: TGTGCCAGCAGCCACGGTGGGACTAGCGACTACACCAGTGAGCAGTTCTTC. It is translated as CASSHGGTSDYTSEQFF. The rearrangement links TRBV4-2 to TRBJ2-1, with 10 bases aligning to TRBD2. Germline V CDR1 and CDR2: LGHNA, YNFKEQ. Unmatched junction bases numbered 14, after V lost 3 bases and J lost 9 bases. CDR3 length: 17 residues.